The clone carrying this T cell receptor (beta chain) came up a few times. Its antigen is not identified. The sample belongs to a study of T-cell reconstitution after alpha-beta-depleted transplantation in children. Study results and limitations: TCRbeta diversity was high at day 60 in some patients (a result of surviving recipient T cells and thymic progenitors).

As it was prepared, the TCRbeta library received unique molecular identifiers. One entry per CDR3 protein results from TCRdb running MiXCR on the PCR reads. The repertoire holds 900,000 or so distinct CDR3 sequences, with around 15% as singletons. The CDR3 is 21 amino acids. Germline V gene sequence: CDR1 KGHDR, CDR2 SFDVKD. V shed 3 bases and J 3 bases; nucleotides not matched to a gene: 19. This chain links TRBV24-1 with TRBJ2-3; 11 nucleotides align to TRBD2. Specimen: PBMCs, mostly from graft donor cells, collected 360 days after TCRalphabeta/CD19-depleted stem cell transplant. The clonotype was recovered from a male patient under 18 who had a stem cell transplant for acute lymphoblastic leukemia, so the T cells may come from the graft donor. The CDR3 DNA follows: TGTGCCACCAGTGATGGGTCCGGGACAGGGATAGCGGGAGGGCCGACAGATACGCAGTATTTT. Amino acid sequence: CATSDGSGTGIAGGPTDTQYF.